The rows below give T cell receptor beta chains drawn from one sample of a study of blood T cell repertoires in COVID-19. Clones were read by immunoSEQ multiplex PCR, and TCRdb kept only the in-frame ones, dropping some. The repertoire includes roughly 250,000 clones, about 85% of them detected once, and 0.85% to 0.9% sits in the top ten. Input material: peripheral blood. The receptors were sampled from a human donor with COVID-19, enrolled during active disease. The donor label of this sample is uncertain. The CDR3 runs from the conserved cysteine through the conserved F or W. The order of the fields is J gene, V gene, D gene, clone size, CDR3 DNA, CDR3 protein. D genes are given only for firm matches. Part of the rows lack a size; the others show once, few, many or a class for expanded clones.

>TRBJ1-1|TRBV6-5|-|-
TGTGCCAGCAATAGAGGGGGAAACACTGAAGCTTTCTTT
CASNRGGNTEAFF
>TRBJ1-1|TRBV19|-|-
TGTGCCAGTAGTCCTTCTCCGGGACTCCGAAACACTGAAGCTTTCTTT
CASSPSPGLRNTEAFF
>TRBJ2-5|TRBV28|-|-
TGTGCCAGCAGTTTTGGGACACTACAAGAGACCCAGTACTTC
CASSFGTLQETQYF
>TRBJ1-4|TRBV5-1|TRBD1|-
TGCGCCAGCAGCGAGGACAGGGGTTCGAATGAAAAACTGTTTTTT
CASSEDRGSNEKLFF
>TRBJ1-5|TRBV6-4|TRBD1|few
TGTGCCAGCAGTGGGGACAGCACCCATTTTTGGAATCAGCCCCAGCATTTT
CASSGDSTHFWNQPQHF
>TRBJ1-4|TRBV28|TRBD1|many
TGTGCCAGCAGTTTAGGAAGGGGGCGCGGGTCTAATGAAAAACTGTTTTTT
CASSLGRGRGSNEKLFF
>TRBJ2-7|TRBV6-5|-|-
TGTGCCAGCAGTTACTCACGGGTCCTCTACGAGCAGTACTTC
CASSYSRVLYEQYF
>TRBJ1-4|TRBV21-1|-|-
TGTGCCAGCAGCAACTCACAGGACGAAAAACTGTTTTTT
CASSNSQDEKLFF
>TRBJ2-1|TRBV5-1|-|once
TGCGCCAGCAGCTCTTTGGGGCCCCCCGTGGACAATGAGCAGTTCTTC
CASSSLGPPVDNEQFF
>TRBJ1-3|TRBV9|TRBD1|-
TGTGCCAGCAGCGTAGGGACAGGAACAACAGGAAACACCATATATTTT
CASSVGTGTTGNTIYF
>TRBJ2-3|TRBV6-5|-|-
TGTGCCAGCGGGGAACTAGCCTTGGGAGATACGCAGTATTTT
CASGELALGDTQYF
>TRBJ2-3|TRBV6-5|TRBD2|-
TGTGCCAGCAGGCAGCGGGGGGAAAACACAGATACGCAGTATTTT
CASRQRGENTDTQYF
>TRBJ1-1|TRBV6-5|TRBD1|few
TGTGCCAGCAGTTACCAGGGGGGCACTGAAGCTTTCTTT
CASSYQGGTEAFF
>TRBJ2-1|TRBV3-1/TRBV3-2|-|-
TGTGCCAGCAGCCAAGACTTCGGACTCTCTTACAATGAGCAGTTCTTC
CASSQDFGLSYNEQFF
>TRBJ1-1|TRBV6-5|TRBD1|once
TGTGCCAGCAGTAACAGGGGGGGCGAAACTGAAGCTTTCTTT
CASSNRGGETEAFF
>TRBJ1-4|TRBV19|-|few
TGTGCCAGTGCTTTAAATACGGGTGAAAAACTGTTTTTT
CASALNTGEKLFF
>TRBJ1-1|TRBV6-5|TRBD1|-
TGTGCCAGCAGGCCCCACACAGGGGAGGCTGAAGCTTTCTTT
CASRPHTGEAEAFF
>TRBJ2-5|TRBV2|-|-
TGTGCCAGCAGAGGACATCCCCAAGAGACCCAGTACTTC
CASRGHPQETQYF
>TRBJ1-1|TRBV2|-|once
TGTGCCAGCAGACCCACAGGGACGGTGCGTGCTTTCTTT
CASRPTGTVRAFF
>TRBJ2-2|TRBV19|-|-
TGTGCCAGTAGTATCGCGTATTGGAACACCGGGGAGCTGTTTTTT
CASSIAYWNTGELFF
>TRBJ1-6|TRBV18|TRBD1|-
TGTGCCAGCTCGCGACCTGGGACAGGGAATTCACCCCTCCACTTT
CASSRPGTGNSPLHF
>TRBJ1-2|TRBV19|TRBD1|-
TGTGCCAGTAGTCCTGCCGGGACAGGGAACTATGGCTACACCTTC
CASSPAGTGNYGYTF
>TRBJ2-3|TRBV10-3|TRBD2|-
TGTGCCACAAGGACTAGCGGCTTCGCAGATACGCAGTATTTT
CATRTSGFADTQYF
>TRBJ1-2|TRBV27|-|-
TGTGCCAGCATGGACCTGGGGGGGGGCTATGGCTACACCTTC
CASMDLGGGYGYTF
>TRBJ1-5|TRBV28|-|-
TGTGCCACTCTGTTTTCCAGGGGCATTAGCAATCAGCCCCAGCATTTT
CATLFSRGISNQPQHF
>TRBJ2-2|TRBV2|TRBD2|once
TGTGCCAGCCGCAGTTTCAGCGGGAGAATCGGGGAGCTGTTTTTT
CASRSFSGRIGELFF
>TRBJ2-7|TRBV7-2|-|few
TGTGCCAGCAGCTCGGTTATCGCCTACGAGCAGTACTTC
CASSSVIAYEQYF
>TRBJ1-2|TRBV3-1/TRBV3-2|-|-
TGTGCCAGCAGCCAAGGCTCGGGGAGTGGCTACACCTTC
CASSQGSGSGYTF
>TRBJ1-6|TRBV27|-|-
TGTGCCAGCAGTGAGAATCAGGGTTACTATAATTCACCCCTCCACTTT
CASSENQGYYNSPLHF
>TRBJ2-7|TRBV6-5|TRBD1|-
TGTGCCAGCAGTCCCACCGGGACAGGAGCCTACGAGCAGTACTTC
CASSPTGTGAYEQYF
>TRBJ1-6|TRBV27|TRBD1|-
TGTGCCAGCAGTTACAGGGGGACAGGGAGGGCCTCACCCCTCCACTTT
CASSYRGTGRASPLHF